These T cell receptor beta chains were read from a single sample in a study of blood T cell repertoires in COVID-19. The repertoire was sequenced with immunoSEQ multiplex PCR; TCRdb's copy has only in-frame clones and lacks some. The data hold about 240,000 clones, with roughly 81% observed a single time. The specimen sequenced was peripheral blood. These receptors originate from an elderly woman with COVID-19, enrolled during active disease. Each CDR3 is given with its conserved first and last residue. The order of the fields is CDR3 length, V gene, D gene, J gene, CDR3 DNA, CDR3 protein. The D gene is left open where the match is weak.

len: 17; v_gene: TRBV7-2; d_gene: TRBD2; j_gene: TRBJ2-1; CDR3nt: TGTGCCAGCAGCCCCCCGGGACTAGCGGGAGGGTACAATGAGCAGTTCTTC; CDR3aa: CASSPPGLAGGYNEQFF
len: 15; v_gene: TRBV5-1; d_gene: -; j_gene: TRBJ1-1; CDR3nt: TGCGCCAGCACCACGTTGGACAGTAAGAACACTGAAGCTTTCTTT; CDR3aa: CASTTLDSKNTEAFF
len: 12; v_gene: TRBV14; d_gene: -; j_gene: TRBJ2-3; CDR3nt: TGTGCCAGCAGCCAAGATCATCATACGCAGTATTTT; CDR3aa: CASSQDHHTQYF
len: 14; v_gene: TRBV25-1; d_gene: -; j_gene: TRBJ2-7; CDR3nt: TGTGCCAGCAGTAGTGTCCAGGCAGTCTACGAGCAGTACTTC; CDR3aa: CASSSVQAVYEQYF
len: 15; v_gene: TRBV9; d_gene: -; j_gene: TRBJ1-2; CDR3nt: TGTGCCAGCAGCGCCCAGGTTTCCATTAACTATGGCTACACCTTC; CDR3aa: CASSAQVSINYGYTF
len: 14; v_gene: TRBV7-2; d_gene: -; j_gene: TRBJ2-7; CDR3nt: TGTGCCAGCAGCGTGGTGGGCGACAGAGCCGAGCAGTACTTC; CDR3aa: CASSVVGDRAEQYF
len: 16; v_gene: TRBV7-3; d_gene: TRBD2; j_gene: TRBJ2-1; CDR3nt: TGTGCCAGCAGCCCAGTTAGCGGGAGTGCCTACAATGAGCAGTTCTTC; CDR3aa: CASSPVSGSAYNEQFF
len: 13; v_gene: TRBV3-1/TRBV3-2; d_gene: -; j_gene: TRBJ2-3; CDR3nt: TGTGCCAGCACATGGGGGGGCATAGATACGCAGTATTTT; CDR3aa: CASTWGGIDTQYF
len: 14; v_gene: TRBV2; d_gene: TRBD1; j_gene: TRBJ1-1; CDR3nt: TGTGCCAGCAGACAGGGGGAGGAGAGCACTGAAGCTTTCTTT; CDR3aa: CASRQGEESTEAFF
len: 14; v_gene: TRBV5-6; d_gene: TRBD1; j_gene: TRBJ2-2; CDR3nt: TGTGCCAGCCAAGGACAGGGGAACACCGGGGAGCTGTTTTTT; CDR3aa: CASQGQGNTGELFF
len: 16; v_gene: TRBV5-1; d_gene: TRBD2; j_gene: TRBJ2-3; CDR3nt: TGCGCCAGCAGCCCCGGGGGGTCTAGCGGGTCAGATACGCAGTATTTT; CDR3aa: CASSPGGSSGSDTQYF
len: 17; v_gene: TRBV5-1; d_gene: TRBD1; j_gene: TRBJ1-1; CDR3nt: TGCGCCAGCACCCGAAGGGGCAGGGGGAACGTGAACACTGAAGCTTTCTTT; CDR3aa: CASTRRGRGNVNTEAFF
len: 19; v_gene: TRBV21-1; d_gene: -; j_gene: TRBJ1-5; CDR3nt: TGTGCCAGCAGCCTTCGGGACAGAGCAGGCGGTGATAGCAATCAGCCCCAGCATTTT; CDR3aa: CASSLRDRAGGDSNQPQHF
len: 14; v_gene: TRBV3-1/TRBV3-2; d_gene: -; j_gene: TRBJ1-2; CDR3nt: TGTGCCAGCAGCCAAAACGGAGCTAACTATGGCTACACCTTC; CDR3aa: CASSQNGANYGYTF
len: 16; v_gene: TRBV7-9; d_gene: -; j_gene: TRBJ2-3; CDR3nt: TGTGCCAGCAGCTTAGTCAGGGGGGCGGACACAGATACGCAGTATTTT; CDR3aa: CASSLVRGADTDTQYF
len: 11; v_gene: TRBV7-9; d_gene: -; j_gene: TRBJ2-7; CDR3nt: TGTGCCAGCAGCTTAATAAACGAGCAGTACTTC; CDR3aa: CASSLINEQYF
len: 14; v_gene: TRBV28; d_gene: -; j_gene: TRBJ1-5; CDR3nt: TGTGCCAGCAGCCCTGGACAGTTCAATCAGCCCCAGCATTTT; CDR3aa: CASSPGQFNQPQHF
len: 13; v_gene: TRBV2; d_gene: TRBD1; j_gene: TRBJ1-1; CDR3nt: TGTGCCAGCAATGGACAGGGCCTCTATGAAGCTTTCTTT; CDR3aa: CASNGQGLYEAFF
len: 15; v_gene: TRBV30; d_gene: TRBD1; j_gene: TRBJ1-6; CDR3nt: TGTGCCTGGAGTAGGGACAGGGGGTTAAATTCACCCCTCCACTTT; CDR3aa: CAWSRDRGLNSPLHF
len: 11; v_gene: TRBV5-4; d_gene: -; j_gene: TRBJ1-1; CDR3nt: TGTGCCAGCAGTCAGAACACTGAAGCTTTCTTT; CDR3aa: CASSQNTEAFF
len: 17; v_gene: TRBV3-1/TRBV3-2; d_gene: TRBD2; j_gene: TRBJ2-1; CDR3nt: TGTGCCAGCAGCCAAGTCACCCTAGCGGGGACCTACAATGAGCAGTTCTTC; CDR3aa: CASSQVTLAGTYNEQFF
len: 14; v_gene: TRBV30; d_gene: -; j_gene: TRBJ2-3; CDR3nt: TGTGCCTGGAGTGTGGGAGGCGGCACAGATACGCAGTATTTT; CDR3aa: CAWSVGGGTDTQYF
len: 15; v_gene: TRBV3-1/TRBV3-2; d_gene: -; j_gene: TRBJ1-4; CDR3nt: TGTGCCAGCAGCCGATCCCTCGGGGGGGGTGAAAAACTGTTTTTT; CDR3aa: CASSRSLGGGEKLFF
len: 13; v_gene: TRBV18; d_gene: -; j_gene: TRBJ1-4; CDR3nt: TGTGCCAGCTCACAGACAGGCACTGAAAAACTGTTTTTT; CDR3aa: CASSQTGTEKLFF
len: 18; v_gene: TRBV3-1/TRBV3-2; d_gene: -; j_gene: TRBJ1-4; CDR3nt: TGTGCCAGCAGAGGACTCATGGGTCTTGGCGTAGCGAATGAAAAACTGTTTTTT; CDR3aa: CASRGLMGLGVANEKLFF
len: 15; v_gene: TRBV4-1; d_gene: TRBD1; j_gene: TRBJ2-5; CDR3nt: TGCGCCAGCAGCCAAGCAAACAGGGGACAAGAGACCCAGTACTTC; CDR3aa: CASSQANRGQETQYF
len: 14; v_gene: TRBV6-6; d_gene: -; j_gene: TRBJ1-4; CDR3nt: TGTGCCAGCAGGGGGGCGGGTTATAATGAAAAACTGTTTTTT; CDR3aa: CASRGAGYNEKLFF
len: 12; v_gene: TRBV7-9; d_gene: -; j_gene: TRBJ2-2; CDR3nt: TGTGCCAGCAGCCCGGTCACGGTGGAGCTGTTTTTT; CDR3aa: CASSPVTVELFF
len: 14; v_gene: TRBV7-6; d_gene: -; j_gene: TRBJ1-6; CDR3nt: TGTGCCAGCAGCTTAGAGACTTATAATTCACCCCTCCACTTT; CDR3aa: CASSLETYNSPLHF